These 7 T cell receptor beta chains came from one sample sequenced in a study of cytomegalovirus exposure and HLA in healthy donors. Vbeta (60) and Jbeta (13) primers were used in the PCR. The table came from immunoSEQ multiplex PCR; TCRdb's copy has only in-frame clones and leaves some out. The sample yields 150,000 to 200,000 clones, approximately 84% seen once. The sample taken for sequencing was PBMCs. The receptor source for this set is a girl aged 10 to 17 in good health and CMV-seropositive.

V is TRBV10-1 and J is TRBJ1-1; D is ambiguous. V was pared by 4 bases and J by 1 base, with 10 bases between. Per the germline V gene, CDR1 is WNHNN and CDR2 is SYGVQD (reference sequence). CDR3 length equals 14 residues. The CDR3 loop reads CASSVGRGNTEAFF. CDR3 nucleotides: TGCGCCAGCAGTGTAGGACGGGGGAACACTGAAGCTTTCTTT.

This clone came up once. The chain uses TRBV20-1 and TRBJ1-2; D is unresolved. Looked up from germline, CDR1 is DFQATT and CDR2 is SNEGSKA (reference sequence). The V end lost 7 bases, the J end lost 2 bases, and 5 bases lay between the germline ends. This CDR3 has 10 amino acids. The CDR3 sequence: CSVGNYGYTF. In nucleotides, the CDR3 is TGCAGTGTGGGCAACTATGGCTACACCTTC.

This clone came up once. The rearrangement links TRBV5-8 to TRBJ1-2, with TRBD1 as a possible D gene (5 bases). Trimming removed 5 bases from V and 0 bases from J, with 14 bases in between. This CDR3 region has 15 residues. Germline assignment: CDR1 SGHTS and CDR2 YDEGEE. The CDR3 spells CASRGWGRSNYGYTF. The CDR3 DNA is TGTGCCAGCAGGGGATGGGGCAGATCTAACTATGGCTACACCTTC.

This chain uses TRBV18 with TRBJ1-1; 8 bases fit TRBD1. V trimming: 2 bases; J trimming: 8 bases; junction bases outside the gene matches: 4. The germline V gene has CDR1 KGHSH and CDR2 LQKENI. This CDR3 is built from 13 residues. CDR3 DNA: TGTGCCAGCTCACCAACGGGACAGGAGGAAGCTTTCTTT. Protein product: CASSPTGQEEAFF.

The CDR3 region is CSVDQGGGYNEQFF. The CDR3 coding sequence is TGCAGCGTTGATCAGGGGGGAGGCTACAATGAGCAGTTCTTC. This chain links TRBV29-1 with TRBJ2-1, with a tentative D call TRBD1 (7 bases). V shed 3 bases and J shed 3 bases, with 12 bases lying between them. Germline assignment: CDR1 SQVTM and CDR2 ANQGSEA. This CDR3 spans 14 amino acids.

This clone was observed once. This chain uses TRBV4-1 with TRBJ2-3; TRBD2 agrees at 8 bases. The CDR3 extends over 19 amino acids. Germline trimming cut 3 bases from V and 0 bases from J; bases unmatched to any gene: 14. Germline V lookup: CDR1 MGHRA, CDR2 YSYEKL. The CDR3, as DNA: TGCGCCAGCAGCCACCCCGGGACTAGGGACCCCTCTAGCACAGATACGCAGTATTTT. Its protein product is CASSHPGTRDPSSTDTQYF.

In its sample, this clone was seen a few times. The chain has TRBV6-4 and TRBJ2-1; 12 nucleotides match TRBD1. The CDR3 covers 13 residues. Germline-derived CDR1 and CDR2 are MRHNA and SNTAGT. V lost 3 bases to trimming and J lost 13 bases; unmatched junction nucleotides: 4. As DNA, the CDR3 is TGTGCCAGCAGTGAGTCCGGGACAGGGGGCCAGTTCTTC. It codes for CASSESGTGGQFF.